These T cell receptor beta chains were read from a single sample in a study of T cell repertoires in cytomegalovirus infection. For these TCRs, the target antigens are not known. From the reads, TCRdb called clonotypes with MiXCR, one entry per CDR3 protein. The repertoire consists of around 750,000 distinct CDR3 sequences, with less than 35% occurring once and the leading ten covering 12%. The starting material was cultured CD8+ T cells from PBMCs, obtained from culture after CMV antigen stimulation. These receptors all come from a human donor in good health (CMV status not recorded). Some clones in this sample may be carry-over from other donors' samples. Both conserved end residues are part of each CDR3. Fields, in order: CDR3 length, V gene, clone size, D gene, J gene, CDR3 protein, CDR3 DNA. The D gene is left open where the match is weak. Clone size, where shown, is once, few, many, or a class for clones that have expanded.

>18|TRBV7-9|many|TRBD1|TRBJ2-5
CASSFNSWTGRYQETQYF
TGTGCCAGCAGCTTCAACTCGTGGACAGGGCGTTACCAAGAGACCCAGTACTTC
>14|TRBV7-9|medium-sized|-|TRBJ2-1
CASSLDSAWNEQFF
TGTGCCAGCAGCTTAGATAGCGCCTGGAATGAGCAGTTCTTC
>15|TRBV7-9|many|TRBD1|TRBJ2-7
CASSPTGTGDYEQYF
TGTGCCAGCAGTCCAACCGGGACAGGGGACTACGAGCAGTACTTC
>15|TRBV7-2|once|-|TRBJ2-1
CASNLRLDEFGEQFF
TGTGCCAGCAACCTGAGGCTGGACGAATTCGGTGAGCAGTTCTTC
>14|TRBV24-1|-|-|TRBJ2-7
CATSDSGRGDEQYF
TGTGCCACCAGTGATTCGGGCAGGGGGGACGAGCAGTACTTC
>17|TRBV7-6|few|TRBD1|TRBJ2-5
CASSPSGDRVYQETQYF
TGTGCCAGCAGCCCAAGTGGGGACAGGGTATACCAAGAGACCCAGTACTTC
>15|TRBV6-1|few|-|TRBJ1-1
CASSLTGAGNTEAFF
TGTGCCAGCAGCCTAACGGGGGCCGGGAACACTGAAGCTTTCTTT
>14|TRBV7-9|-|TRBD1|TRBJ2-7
CASSLVTGSHEQYF
TGTGCCAGCAGCTTAGTGACAGGGTCCCACGAGCAGTACTTC
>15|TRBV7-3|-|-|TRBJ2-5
CAGSPHGRGQETQYF
TGTGCCGGCAGCCCTCATGGCAGGGGCCAAGAGACCCAGTACTTC
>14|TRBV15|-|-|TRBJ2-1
CATSLGALRNEQFF
TGTGCCACCAGCCTCGGGGCTCTTCGCAATGAGCAGTTCTTC
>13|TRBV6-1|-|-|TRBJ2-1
CAVEKELYNEQFF
TGTGCCGTGGAGAAGGAGCTGTACAATGAGCAGTTCTTC
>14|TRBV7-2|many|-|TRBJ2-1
CASSFVGPHNEQFF
TGTGCCAGCAGCTTTGTGGGGCCGCACAATGAGCAGTTCTTC
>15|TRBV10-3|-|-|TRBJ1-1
CAISFDGTSNTEAFF
TGTGCCATCAGTTTTGACGGGACCTCAAACACTGAAGCTTTCTTT
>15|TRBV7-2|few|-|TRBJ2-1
CASSPSPGAYNEQFF
TGTGCCAGCAGTCCATCGCCCGGTGCGTACAATGAGCAGTTCTTC
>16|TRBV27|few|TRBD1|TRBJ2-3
CASSPKTGGSTDTQYF
TGTGCCAGCAGCCCGAAGACAGGGGGGAGCACAGATACGCAGTATTTT
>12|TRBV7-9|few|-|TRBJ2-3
CASSLMGGTQYF
TGTGCCAGCAGCTTAATGGGCGGTACGCAGTATTTT
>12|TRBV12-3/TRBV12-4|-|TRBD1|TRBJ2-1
CASSTGAIEQFF
TGTGCCAGCAGTACAGGGGCTATTGAGCAGTTCTTC
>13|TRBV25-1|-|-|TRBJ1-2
CASSGALIYGYTF
TGTGCCAGCAGTGGGGCCCTGATCTATGGCTACACCTTC